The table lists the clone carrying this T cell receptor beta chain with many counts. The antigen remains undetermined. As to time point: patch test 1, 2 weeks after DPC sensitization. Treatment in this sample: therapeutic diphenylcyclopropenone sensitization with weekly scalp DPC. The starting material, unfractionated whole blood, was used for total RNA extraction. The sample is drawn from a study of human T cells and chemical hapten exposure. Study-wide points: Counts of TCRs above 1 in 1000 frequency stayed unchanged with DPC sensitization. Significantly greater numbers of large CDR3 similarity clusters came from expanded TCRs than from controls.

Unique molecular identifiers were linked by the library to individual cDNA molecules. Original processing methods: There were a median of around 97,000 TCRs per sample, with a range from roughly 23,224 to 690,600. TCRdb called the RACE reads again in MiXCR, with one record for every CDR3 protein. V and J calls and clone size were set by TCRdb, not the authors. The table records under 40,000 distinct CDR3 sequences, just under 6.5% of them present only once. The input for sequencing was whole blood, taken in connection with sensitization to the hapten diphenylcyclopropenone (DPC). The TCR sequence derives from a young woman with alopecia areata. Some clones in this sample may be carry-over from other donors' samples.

In nucleotides, the CDR3 is TGTGCCAGCAGTGAAGGGGTTGCCGATTCACCCCTCCACTTT. Its protein is CASSEGVADSPLHF. The chain has TRBV2 and TRBJ1-6, with D uncertain. The CDR3 is 14 residues long. From germline, CDR1 is SNHLY and CDR2 FYNNEI. The germline V and J ends were trimmed by 1 base and 8 bases, with 9 bases remaining between them.